The rows below give T cell receptor beta chains drawn from one sample of a study of beta chain features in type 1 diabetes. This table comes from immunoSEQ multiplex PCR, and its TCRdb copy is limited to in-frame clones, with some not included. Among roughly 280,000 clones listed, roughly a quarter were seen once. The material sequenced was naive CD4+ T cells from blood. Receptors originate from a woman in her twenties or thirties with type 1 diabetes. The CDR3 runs from the conserved cysteine through the conserved F or W. Fields, in order: clone size, D gene, J gene, V gene, CDR3 DNA, CDR3 protein. A D gene is named only where the DNA matches it firmly. Rows may omit the clone size; those that give it use once, few, many or a size class.

>NA|NA|TRBJ1-5|TRBV7-9
TGTGCCAGCAGCTTAGCCGGGGGGGCGAGCAATCAGCCCCAGCATTTT
CASSLAGGASNQPQHF
>NA|TRBD1|TRBJ2-2|TRBV28
TGTGCCAGCAGTTCCCCGGGACAGGTTAATGACGGGGAGCTGTTTTTT
CASSSPGQVNDGELFF
>NA|NA|TRBJ2-2|TRBV30
TGTGCCTGGAGTATTCTCAACACCGGGGAGCTGTTTTTT
CAWSILNTGELFF
>few|TRBD2|TRBJ2-1|TRBV29-1
TGCAGCGTTGACGGTCAGGGAGGGTACAATGAGCAGTTCTTC
CSVDGQGGYNEQFF
>NA|TRBD1|TRBJ2-2|TRBV7-9
TGTGCCAGCAGCACAGGACAGGGGAACACCGGGGAGCTGTTTTTT
CASSTGQGNTGELFF
>NA|NA|TRBJ2-3|TRBV7-3
TGTGCCAGCAGCTTAGTGACAACAGATACGCAGTATTTT
CASSLVTTDTQYF
>NA|TRBD1|TRBJ1-2|TRBV7-9
TGTGCCAGCAGACGACAGGGAGTGGACTATGGCTACACCTTC
CASRRQGVDYGYTF
>few|TRBD1|TRBJ1-2|TRBV4-1
TGCGCCAGCTTCGGACAGGGCCGTCGGACTAACTATGGCTACACCTTC
CASFGQGRRTNYGYTF
>NA|NA|TRBJ2-5|TRBV11-2
TGTGCCAGCAGCCCCCGTTCTCTGCGGCACCAAGAGACCCAGTACTTC
CASSPRSLRHQETQYF
>few|NA|TRBJ2-5|TRBV5-1
TGCGCCAGCAGATCCGGGACATTGTACCAAGAGACCCAGTACTTC
CASRSGTLYQETQYF
>NA|NA|TRBJ2-7|TRBV7-2
TGTGCCAGCAGCTTCACGGACAGTACCTACGAGCAGTACTTC
CASSFTDSTYEQYF
>NA|NA|TRBJ1-4|TRBV5-1
TGCGCCAGCAGCTTGACAGGGCAGGATGAAAAACTGTTTTTT
CASSLTGQDEKLFF
>NA|TRBD1|TRBJ1-2|TRBV4-1
TGCGCCAGCAGCCAACTTCCGACAGGGTCTATTTTAGGTGGCTACACCTTC
CASSQLPTGSILGGYTF
>NA|TRBD1|TRBJ1-1|TRBV11-2
TGTGCCAGCAGCTCCCAAGACAGGGTCACTGAAGCTTTCTTT
CASSSQDRVTEAFF
>once|TRBD1|TRBJ2-3|TRBV18
TGTGCCAGCTCCCGGTCCGGGACAGGAGGCGCAGATACGCAGTATTTT
CASSRSGTGGADTQYF
>few|NA|TRBJ2-7|TRBV5-1
TGCGCCAGCAGCCATAAGACAGGCAACTACGAGCAGTACTTC
CASSHKTGNYEQYF
>few|TRBD1|TRBJ2-5|TRBV6-1
TGTGCCAAGCAGGGGGCAGGAGAGACCCAGTACTTC
CAKQGAGETQYF
>NA|TRBD2|TRBJ2-7|TRBV29-1
TGCAGCGTTGATGAAGGGACTAGCGGATCCTACGAGCAGTACTTC
CSVDEGTSGSYEQYF
>NA|NA|TRBJ2-1|TRBV30
TGTGCCTGGAGAAGAACAGGGACGGAAGGATACAATGAGCAGTTCTTC
CAWRRTGTEGYNEQFF
>NA|TRBD1|TRBJ2-5|TRBV11-2
TGTGCCAGCAGCGGGGACAGTCGAGGGACCCAGTACTTC
CASSGDSRGTQYF
>few|TRBD1|TRBJ1-1|TRBV4-2
TGTGCCAGCAGCCAAGTAGCGGGACAGGGGCTTTTGGACACTGAAGCTTTCTTT
CASSQVAGQGLLDTEAFF
>NA|NA|TRBJ2-1|TRBV7-9
TGTGCCAGCAGCTTCTGGACAGACAATGAGCAGTTCTTC
CASSFWTDNEQFF
>few|NA|TRBJ2-3|TRBV9
TGTGCCAGCAGCGGTGAGGGCACAGATACGCAGTATTTT
CASSGEGTDTQYF
>few|NA|TRBJ1-2|TRBV30
TGTGCCTGCCTAATTGGGACATGGAGGAGCTACACCTTC
CACLIGTWRSYTF
>few|TRBD2|TRBJ2-7|TRBV15
TGTGCCACCAGCAGAGATCAGCGGGAGACCCACGAGCAGTACTTC
CATSRDQRETHEQYF
>NA|TRBD2|TRBJ2-2|TRBV4-2
TGTGCCAGCAGCCAATTGAGCGGGAGGTTTAACACCGGGGAGCTGTTTTTT
CASSQLSGRFNTGELFF
>few|NA|TRBJ2-6|TRBV11-2
TGTGCCAGCAGCTTATTAGGGGCTTCGGGGGCCAACGTCCTGACTTTC
CASSLLGASGANVLTF
>few|TRBD1|TRBJ2-7|TRBV6-1
TGTGCCAGCAGTGATTCCGGGACAGGAGCCTTCTACGAGCAGTACTTC
CASSDSGTGAFYEQYF
>few|NA|TRBJ2-3|TRBV15
TGTGCCACCAGCAGAGGGGCGCGGGGTAGCACAGATACGCAGTATTTT
CATSRGARGSTDTQYF
>NA|NA|TRBJ2-7|TRBV20-1
TGCAGTGCCCGCGACAGTTACGAGCAGTACTTC
CSARDSYEQYF
>NA|TRBD2|TRBJ2-3|TRBV29-1
TGCAGCGCCCGGGGTAGCGGGAGGGCTAGCACAGATACGCAGTATTTT
CSARGSGRASTDTQYF
>few|TRBD2|TRBJ2-3|TRBV27
TGTGCCAGCAGGCAACTAGCGGGAGGTCAGTCGACAGATACGCAGTATTTT
CASRQLAGGQSTDTQYF
>NA|TRBD1|TRBJ2-7|TRBV11-3
TGTGCCAGCAGCCGGACAGGTGGCTACGAGCAGTACTTC
CASSRTGGYEQYF
>NA|TRBD1|TRBJ1-5|TRBV7-9
TGTGCCAGCAGCTCGGGACAGGGTCGGGGTCAGCCCCAGCATTTT
CASSSGQGRGQPQHF
>few|NA|TRBJ2-7|TRBV5-6
TGTGCCAGCAGCTTGGTTAGCGAGGAGGAGCAGTACTTC
CASSLVSEEEQYF
>NA|NA|TRBJ1-2|TRBV4-1
TGCGCCAGCAGCCAAGGGGGCCTGAGCTATGGCTACACCTTC
CASSQGGLSYGYTF
>few|NA|TRBJ2-5|TRBV5-4
TGTGCCAGCAGCTTGGCCGGGCCGAGGGAAGAGACCCAGTACTTC
CASSLAGPREETQYF
>once|TRBD1|TRBJ2-3|TRBV25-1
TGTGCCAGCAGTGGGATGACAGGGGGCACAGATACGCAGTATTTT
CASSGMTGGTDTQYF
>NA|TRBD1|TRBJ2-7|TRBV19
TGTGCCAGTAGTTTCCTCGGACAGGACTCCTACGAGCAGTACTTC
CASSFLGQDSYEQYF
>few|NA|TRBJ2-7|TRBV4-2
TGTGCCAGCAGCCAAGATAGGGCTAGCGACTCCTACGAGCAGTACTTC
CASSQDRASDSYEQYF
>few|NA|TRBJ2-7|TRBV5-1
TGCGCCAGCAGCTTTTTGTCGGGTCAGACTTCTTACGAGCAGTACTTC
CASSFLSGQTSYEQYF
>NA|NA|TRBJ2-1|TRBV5-1
TGCGCCAGCAGCAAACTAGTCGACAATGAGCAGTTCTTC
CASSKLVDNEQFF
>NA|NA|TRBJ2-3|TRBV7-2
TGTGCCAGCAGCTTGTCCCAGGTACTCGCACTTACGCAGTATTTT
CASSLSQVLALTQYF
>few|TRBD1|TRBJ2-5|TRBV11-2
TGTGCCAGCAAGCAGACAGGGGAGACCCAGTACTTC
CASKQTGETQYF
>few|NA|TRBJ2-1|TRBV5-1
TGCGCCAGCAGCTTCGGGGGAGTCAATGAGCAGTTCTTC
CASSFGGVNEQFF
>NA|NA|TRBJ1-2|TRBV19
TGTGCCAGTAGTGAGAACTATGGCTACACCTTC
CASSENYGYTF
>NA|TRBD2|TRBJ2-7|TRBV5-1
TGCGCCAGCAGCTTGGCACCTAGCGGGAGCTACGAGCAGTACTTC
CASSLAPSGSYEQYF
>NA|TRBD1|TRBJ1-2|TRBV7-2
TGTGCCAGCAGCAGATCCTCCGGGACAGGGGCAAATGGCTACACCTTC
CASSRSSGTGANGYTF
>NA|TRBD2|TRBJ2-1|TRBV29-1
TGCAGCGTCGGACTAGCGGAGGGTAATGAGCAGTTCTTC
CSVGLAEGNEQFF
>NA|NA|TRBJ1-1|TRBV9
TGTGCCAGCAGTGCCGGGTTACAGGGATTAGGCACTGAAGCTTTCTTT
CASSAGLQGLGTEAFF
>few|NA|TRBJ2-1|TRBV28
TGTGCCAGCAGCCCCCGCGTATTCGAGCAGTTCTTC
CASSPRVFEQFF
>few|TRBD2|TRBJ2-3|TRBV4-1
TGCGCCAGCAGCCGGAACGGACTAGCGGTGAGCACAGATACGCAGTATTTT
CASSRNGLAVSTDTQYF
>few|TRBD2|TRBJ2-6|TRBV9
TGTGCCAGCAGCGTAGGAGGCCCCGGGCGGGGGGATGTTGGGGCCAACGTCCTGACTTTC
CASSVGGPGRGDVGANVLTF
>NA|TRBD1|TRBJ1-5|TRBV28
TGTGCCAGCAGTCCGCCGGGACAGGGAGTAAGCAATCAGCCCCAGCATTTT
CASSPPGQGVSNQPQHF
>few|NA|TRBJ2-7|TRBV5-1
TGCGCCAGCAGCTTGTGGGCCGGACAGGCGGGGAACGAGCAGTACTTC
CASSLWAGQAGNEQYF